A single sample is the source of the 8 T cell receptor beta chains below, sequenced in a study of shared clonotypes between healthy human individuals. Measured with immunoSEQ multiplex PCR; TCRdb has only the in-frame clones, and not every one. Among about 2.3 million clones listed, more than 80% were seen once. The sequencing input was naive CD4+ T cells from PBMCs. Specified subset: CD45RA+ positively selected. The receptors stem from a man younger than 30 in good health. Some clones in this sample may be carry-over from other donors' samples.

The chain recombines TRBV18 with TRBJ2-1; D gene uncertain. Deletions cut 3 bases from V and 3 bases from J, with 21 bases between. CDR1 is KGHSH, CDR2 LQKENI, per germline. The CDR3 runs to 18 residues. CDR3 in amino acids: CASSPGIQESDYYNEQFF. DNA of the CDR3: TGTGCCAGCTCACCGGGTATCCAGGAATCCGATTACTACAATGAGCAGTTCTTC.

The chain employs TRBV6-5 and TRBJ1-1; D is perhaps TRBD1 (5 bases). The CDR3 spans 15 residues. Between the trimmed V and J ends, which lost 2 bases and 3 bases, there was a span of 13 bases. The germline V gene encodes CDR1 MNHEY and CDR2 SVGAGI. CDR3: CASSYRMGGHTEAFF. As DNA, the CDR3 is TGTGCCAGCAGTTACCGGATGGGGGGTCACACTGAAGCTTTCTTT.

V gene TRBV28 combines with J gene TRBJ2-5; D gene ambiguous. Germline values: CDR1 MDHEN, CDR2 SYDVKM. V gave up 5 bases and J gave up 5 bases, with 15 bases separating them. The CDR3 consists of 14 residues. The CDR3 DNA sequence: TGTGCCAGCAGTCCAAAGAACCCAGAGGAGACCCAGTACTTC. Translating gives CASSPKNPEETQYF.

The CDR3 reads CASSTRGQSNYGYTF. CDR3 in DNA: TGTGCCAGCAGCACAAGGGGACAGAGCAACTATGGCTACACCTTC. This chain uses TRBV7-3 with TRBJ1-2, with 7 bases fitting TRBD1. The trim removed 5 bases at V and 2 bases at J, leaving 8 bases unmatched. The CDR3 is 15 residues long. Looked up from germline, CDR1 is SGHTA and CDR2 is FQGTGA.

As to this clone: This same CDR3 is encoded by further DNA sequences in the sample. The genes are TRBV11-1 and TRBJ1-5; TRBD1 is a possible D gene (5 bases). V was pared by 0 bases and J by 7 bases, with 7 bases between. Germline CDR1 is SGHAT and CDR2 is FQDESV (reference sequence). The CDR3 extends over 13 amino acids. The CDR3: CASSLARGQPQHF. The DNA of the CDR3 is TGTGCCAGCAGCTTAGCGCGGGGGCAGCCCCAGCATTTT.

As for this clone: Additional DNA sequences in this sample encode the identical CDR3. Here the CDR3 reads CASSLGQSTGELFF. CDR3 sequence (DNA): TGCGCCAGCAGCTTGGGCCAGAGCACCGGGGAGCTGTTTTTT. The chain combines TRBV5-1 with TRBJ2-2; no firm D call. CDR3 length equals 14 residues. Trimming shortened V by 0 bases and J by 4 bases, and 7 bases separated the two germline ends. CDR1 is SGHRS and CDR2 is YFSETQ in the germline V gene.

About this clone itself: Other DNA sequences of this sample code for an identical CDR3. This chain links TRBV5-1 with TRBJ1-4; D is perhaps TRBD1 (5 bases). CDR3 length equals 14 residues. Germline V gene data show CDR1 as SGHRS and CDR2 as YFSETQ. V was clipped by 1 base and J by 8 bases, with 12 bases between them. The CDR3 here is CASSLLQGSEKLFF. For the CDR3, the DNA is TGCGCCAGCAGCTTGCTTCAGGGAAGCGAAAAACTGTTTTTT.

The CDR3 nucleotides read TGTGCCAGCAGCCCACACGCGGGAGGTACCGGGGAGCTGTTTTTT. Residues: CASSPHAGGTGELFF. V is TRBV11-2 and J is TRBJ2-2, with 8 bases fitting TRBD2. With 5 bases clipped from V and 5 bases from J, the junction kept 7 bases outside the gene matches. The CDR3 sequence is 15 residues long. In germline, CDR1 is SGHAT, CDR2 FQNNGV. The full variable domain, rest sourced from reference TRBV11-2 and TRBJ2-2, is EAGVAQSPRYKIIEKRQSVAFWCNPISGHATLYWYQQILGQGPKLLIQFQNNGVVDDSQLPKDRFSAERLKGVDSTLKIQPAKLEDSAVYLCASSPHAGGTGELFFGEGSRLTVL.